One sample yielded the 5 T cell receptor beta chains listed below, sequenced in a study of T cell responses to AZD1222 COVID-19 vaccine. The table came from immunoSEQ multiplex PCR; TCRdb's copy has only in-frame clones and leaves some out. This sample yields 100,000 to 150,000 clones, of which more than 75% are seen a single time; approximately 20% belongs to the top ten. The sample was peripheral blood, taken on day 0 of AZD1222 vaccination. The receptors derive from an adult in good health.

V is TRBV2 and J is TRBJ2-2; 7 nucleotides agree with TRBD1. The CDR3 length is 15 residues. Trimming at V came to 6 bases and at J to 7 bases, leaving 11 bases not matched to a gene. CDR1 is SNHLY, CDR2 FYNNEI, per germline. The CDR3 spells CASRGDSALFGELFF. DNA of the CDR3: TGTGCCAGCAGGGGGGACAGTGCCTTGTTCGGGGAGCTGTTTTTT.

The table lists this clone with a count of one. The J gene is TRBJ2-7, the V gene TRBV5-1, with 7 bases lining up with TRBD2. V was clipped by 4 bases and J by 0 bases; unmatched bases: 10. The CDR3 is made up of 16 amino acids. Germline V lookup: CDR1 SGHRS, CDR2 YFSETQ. DNA for the CDR3: TGCGCCAGCAGCCCCGCGGTGCGGGGGAACTCCTACGAGCAGTACTTC. This codes for CASSPAVRGNSYEQYF.

The chain joins TRBV9 to TRBJ1-2; 9 nucleotides agree with TRBD1. The length of the CDR3 is 16 residues. With V trimmed by 4 bases and J by 4 bases, 11 bases remained unmatched. Germline V lookup: CDR1 SGDLS, CDR2 YYNGEE. The CDR3, as DNA: TGTGCCAGCAGCACAAGCACGGGACAGGGCCTCTATGGCTACACCTTC. It codes for CASSTSTGQGLYGYTF.

The genes are TRBV7-2 and TRBJ2-2; no definite D call. Trimming stripped 5 bases from V and 7 bases from J, with 14 bases between. This CDR3 comprises 14 residues. Germline V CDR1 and CDR2: SGHTA, FQGNSA. DNA of the CDR3: TGTGCCAGCAGCCGTTATCCGGGTCTCGGGGAGCTGTTTTTT. This sequence encodes CASSRYPGLGELFF.

The chain combines TRBV3-1 (or the pseudogene TRBV3-2) with TRBJ1-5; the D gene is possibly TRBD1 (5 bases). The CDR3 is 14 amino acids. The V gene's germline CDR1 is LGHDT and CDR2 YNNKEL (reference sequence). Trimming pared 4 bases from V and 3 bases from J, leaving 10 bases between. CDR3 bases: TGTGCCAGCAGCCCGCTGACAGACAATCAGCCCCAGCATTTT. Protein sequence: CASSPLTDNQPQHF.